The 21 T cell receptor beta chains below all came from one sample that was sequenced in a study of T cells expressing NK-cell markers. TCRdb reprocessed the 5' RACE reads and reports one entry per CDR3 protein, with no DNA. The ten most abundant clones cover 3% to 4.5% of a sample with a few hundred thousand distinct CDR3 sequences. The sequenced material came from blood T cells: a sorted CD56 or NKG2C T cell subset, CD4+ or CD8+ T cells, or bulk PBMC T cells (not recorded which). The receptors were gathered from a man aged 18 to 29 in good health.

The chain employs TRBV20-1 and TRBJ2-1; no DNA is available, so the TRBD2 call from TCRdb remains unchecked. The CDR3 covers 16 residues. Germline CDR1 and CDR2: DFQATT and SNEGSKA (reference sequence). CDR3 sequence: CSAAHPGSGRGNEQFF.

The rearrangement uses TRBV28 and TRBJ1-2; TCRdb selects TRBD1, and the lack of DNA leaves this call unchecked. Germline lookup yields CDR1 MDHEN and CDR2 SYDVKM. The CDR3 loop spans 11 amino acids. The CDR3 is CATLGNYGYTF.

The CDR3 protein is CASSLAVADGTDTQYF. J is TRBJ2-3 and V is TRBV7-9. The CDR3 is 16 amino acids. The germline V gene has CDR1 SEHNR and CDR2 FQNEAQ (reference sequence).

The CDR3 here is CASSLGQQYSNQPQHF. The V call is TRBV27, the J call TRBJ1-5; the TCRdb call, TRBD1, lacks DNA for checking. The length of the CDR3 is 16 residues. The germline V gene has CDR1 MNHEY and CDR2 SMNVEV (reference sequence).

The chain recombines TRBV12-3 or TRBV12-4 with TRBJ1-2; the TCRdb D gene call, TRBD1, has no DNA to confirm it. The CDR3 loop spans 14 amino acids. CDR3 sequence reads: CASSSRRQNYGYTF.

The CDR3: CASSLRTGLQETQYF. The chain employs TRBV5-1 and TRBJ2-5; with no DNA, the TCRdb D assignment of TRBD1 cannot be verified. This CDR3 contains 15 residues. Per germline, CDR1 SGHRS and CDR2 YFSETQ. The variable domain in full, completed from reference TRBV5-1 and TRBJ2-5, reads KAGVTQTPRYLIKTRGQQVTLSCSPISGHRSVSWYQQTPGQGLQFLFEYFSETQRNKGNFPGRFSGRQFSNSRSEMNVSTLELGDSALYLCASSLRTGLQETQYFGPGTRLLVL.

The chain uses TRBV5-6 and TRBJ2-1. The CDR3 loop spans 18 amino acids. Germline V gives CDR1 SGHDT, CDR2 YYEEEE. The CDR3 sequence: CASSKFRTLDRSYNEQFF. Filled out from reference TRBV5-6 and TRBJ2-1, the complete variable domain reads DAGVTQSPTHLIKTRGQQVTLRCSPKSGHDTVSWYQQALGQGPQFIFQYYEEEERQRGNFPDRFSGHQFPNYSSELNVNALLLGDSALYLCASSKFRTLDRSYNEQFFGPGTRLTVL.

This chain uses TRBV5-1 with TRBJ2-2; TCRdb's D call, TRBD1, is unchecked because there is no DNA. The germline V gene encodes CDR1 SGHRS and CDR2 YFSETQ. The CDR3 runs to 16 residues. This chain's CDR3 is CASSLESGVNTGELFF.

The V and J genes are TRBV5-5 and TRBJ2-1; TCRdb's D gene call, TRBD2, goes unchecked for lack of DNA. Germline CDR1 reads SGHKS; CDR2 reads YYEKEE (reference sequence). This CDR3 region has 15 residues. The CDR3 loop is CASSFSRAGGNEQFF.

The gene calls are TRBV20-1 and TRBJ2-1; without DNA, the TCRdb call of TRBD2 cannot be checked. CDR3 size: 14 residues. CDR1 is DFQATT, CDR2 SNEGSKA, per germline (reference sequence). The CDR3 reads CSVNEAGGPNEQFF.

This chain connects TRBV10-1 to TRBJ2-7; TCRdb selects TRBD1, and the lack of DNA leaves this call unchecked. The length of the CDR3 is 18 residues. The V gene's germline CDR1 is WNHNN and CDR2 SYGVQD (reference sequence). CDR3 region: CASREIERGTESTYEQYF.

CDR3: CASSQASGLSSYNEQFF. V usage is TRBV4-3 and J usage is TRBJ2-1; TCRdb's assignment of TRBD2 cannot be checked, as there is no DNA. The CDR3 is made up of 17 amino acids. The V gene's germline CDR1 is LGHNA and CDR2 YSLEER.

This rearrangement joins TRBV20-1 to TRBJ2-7; TCRdb calls TRBD1, which cannot be checked without DNA. Germline V gene sequence: CDR1 DFQATT, CDR2 SNEGSKA (reference sequence). This CDR3 comprises 18 residues. This chain's CDR3 is CSARDTGQGASESDEQYF.

This rearrangement joins TRBV7-2 to TRBJ2-1. The V gene's germline CDR1 is SGHTA and CDR2 FQGNSA. This CDR3 spans 14 amino acids. CDR3 protein: CASSSSAVWNEQFF. Filled out from reference TRBV7-2 and TRBJ2-1, the complete variable domain reads GAGVSQSPSNKVTEKGKDVELRCDPISGHTALYWYRQSLGQGLEFLIYFQGNSAPDKSGLPSDRFSAERTGGSVSTLTIQRTQQEDSAVYLCASSSSAVWNEQFFGPGTRLTVL.

The chain carries TRBV7-9 and TRBJ2-7; TCRdb's D gene call, TRBD1, goes unchecked for lack of DNA. The CDR3 consists of 15 residues. Germline V gives CDR1 SEHNR, CDR2 FQNEAQ (reference sequence). CDR3 residues: CASSQGSGTGVEQYF.

J is TRBJ2-4 and V is TRBV15; TCRdb's assignment of TRBD2 cannot be checked, as there is no DNA. There are 15 residues in the CDR3. Looked up from germline, CDR1 is LNHNV and CDR2 is YYDKDF (reference sequence). CDR3 residues: CATSRPHFDKNIQYF. The variable domain in full, completed from reference TRBV15 and TRBJ2-4, reads DAMVIQNPRYQVTQFGKPVTLSCSQTLNHNVMYWYQQKSSQAPKLLFHYYDKDFNNEADTPDNFQSRRPNTSFCFLDIRSPGLGDTAMYLCATSRPHFDKNIQYFGAGTRLSVL.

The V and J genes are TRBV27 and TRBJ2-5; TCRdb selects TRBD2, and the lack of DNA leaves this call unchecked. CDR3 length equals 17 residues. Germline-derived CDR1 and CDR2 are MNHEY and SMNVEV (reference sequence). CDR3 sequence: CASSLLLAGAPGETQYF.

V gene TRBV20-1 combines with J gene TRBJ2-7. The CDR3 spans 14 residues. Germline lookup yields CDR1 DFQATT and CDR2 SNEGSKA (reference sequence). The CDR3 loop reads CSAQTDSENYEQYF.

The chain couples TRBV7-2 to TRBJ2-1; TCRdb's D call of TRBD1 is untestable without DNA. Germline lookup yields CDR1 SGHTA and CDR2 FQGNSA. This CDR3 is built from 16 residues. This CDR3 is CASSWGYSDPYNEQFF.

The CDR3 reads CSARDGWQGDSYNSPLHF. The chain couples TRBV20-1 to TRBJ1-6. Germline CDR1 DFQATT, CDR2 SNEGSKA (reference sequence). This CDR3 comprises 18 residues.

The V call is TRBV29-1, the J call TRBJ2-5. The length of the CDR3 is 11 residues. Germline CDR1 is SQVTM and CDR2 is ANQGSEA. CDR3 region: CSVGGPETQYF.